The 21 T cell receptor beta chains given below trace back to one sample, sequenced in a study of cytomegalovirus exposure and HLA in healthy donors. Both 60 Vbeta primers and 13 Jbeta primers went into the PCR. Clones were read by immunoSEQ multiplex PCR, and TCRdb kept only the in-frame ones, dropping some. The table has some 60,000 clones, around 83% seen once; the top ten hold 1.5% to 2%. What was sequenced was PBMCs. The receptors derive from a human donor in good health.

The chain carries TRBV15 and TRBJ2-5, with D unresolved. CDR1 and CDR2 from the germline V gene are LNHNV and YYDKDF (reference sequence). The CDR3 spans 12 residues. The V and J ends lost 0 bases and 6 bases respectively, with 5 bases between them. The CDR3 DNA reads TGTGCCACCAGCAGAGATAGTCAGACCCAGTACTTC. Amino acid sequence: CATSRDSQTQYF.

The gene calls are TRBV11-3 and TRBJ2-3, with 7 positions matching TRBD2. Per the germline V gene, CDR1 is SGHNT and CDR2 is YENEEA. This CDR3 comprises 15 residues. J gave up 8 bases and V 1 base, and 9 bases lay outside the gene matches. The CDR3 protein is CASSLVGGGSATQYF. The DNA for the CDR3 is TGTGCCAGCAGCTTAGTAGGCGGGGGATCTGCTACGCAGTATTTT.

V usage is TRBV18 and J usage is TRBJ1-3; D unclear. The germline gives CDR1 KGHSH, CDR2 LQKENI. Trimming took off 0 bases at V and 0 bases at J, with 9 bases between the two ends. This CDR3 spans 16 amino acids. The CDR3 loop reads CASSPPQSRSGNTIYF. DNA of the CDR3: TGTGCCAGCTCACCACCGCAGTCCCGCTCTGGAAACACCATATATTTT.

This sequence joins TRBV9 and TRBJ2-1; TRBD2 aligns across 9 bases. The germline CDR1 and CDR2 sequences are SGDLS and YYNGEE. The V gene end was trimmed by 0 bases and the J gene end by 2 bases; junction bases not matched to a gene: 9. This CDR3 region has 18 residues. CDR3 DNA sequence: TGTGCCAGCAGCGTAGATCAAGGCGCGGGAGGGGCCTACAATGAGCAGTTCTTC. Amino acids: CASSVDQGAGGAYNEQFF.

This chain links TRBV7-2 with TRBJ1-1, with D perhaps TRBD1 (6 bases). Germline values: CDR1 SGHTA, CDR2 FQGNSA. This CDR3 has 13 residues. Deletions cut 3 bases from V and 4 bases from J, with 9 bases between. As DNA, the CDR3 is TGTGCCAGCAGCTTGACAGGCAGCACTGAAGCTTTCTTT. It codes for CASSLTGSTEAFF.

The rearrangement uses TRBV4-1 and TRBJ2-5; 9 bases line up with TRBD1. CDR3 length equals 16 residues. Trimming removed 4 bases from V and 1 base from J; junction bases left unmatched: 7. In germline, CDR1 is MGHRA, CDR2 YSYEKL. The CDR3 region has the DNA TGCGCCAGCAGCCTTCGGACAGGGGCCCTCCAAGAGACCCAGTACTTC. Translated, it gives CASSLRTGALQETQYF.

The rearrangement links TRBV6-1 to TRBJ1-2; the match to TRBD1 covers 10 bases. V trimming: 1 base; J trimming: 8 bases; junction bases outside the gene matches: 7. This CDR3 spans 15 amino acids. Germline CDR1 reads MNHNS; CDR2 reads SASEGT. This chain's CDR3 is CASSEEGQGGFGYTF. The CDR3 DNA reads as TGTGCCAGCAGTGAAGAAGGACAGGGGGGGTTCGGCTACACCTTC.

V usage is TRBV6-4 and J usage is TRBJ2-1; 8 bases agree with TRBD1. The junction had 4 bases not matched to a gene; V was cut back by 10 bases and J by 5 bases. The CDR3 length is 12 residues. Germline V lookup: CDR1 MRHNA, CDR2 SNTAGT. CDR3 sequence: CATRDRNNEQFF. CDR3 coding DNA: TGTGCCACCCGGGACAGGAACAATGAGCAGTTCTTC.

The gene calls are TRBV4-3 and TRBJ1-2, with D uncertain. Trimming cost V 1 base and J 13 bases, with 25 bases left between them. Germline CDR1 LGHNA, CDR2 YSLEER. The CDR3 is 16 amino acids. In DNA, the CDR3 is TGCGCCAGCAGCCAAGCGTGGAGCGACTCAAGGTTCGCTCTCACCTTC. The encoded protein is CASSQAWSDSRFALTF.

The J gene is TRBJ2-7, the V gene TRBV29-1, with D possibly being TRBD1 (5 bases). Germline assignment: CDR1 SQVTM and CDR2 ANQGSEA. The CDR3 is made up of 12 amino acids. Written as DNA, the CDR3 is TGCAGTGGGGCACTTACCTCCTACGAGCAGTACTTC. Its translation is CSGALTSYEQYF.

The genes are TRBV27 and TRBJ2-2, with D possibly TRBD1 on 6 matching bases. The V gene's germline CDR1 is MNHEY and CDR2 SMNVEV (reference sequence). Deletions cut 4 bases from V and 6 bases from J, with 18 bases between. CDR3 length: 16 residues. CDR3 amino acids: CASSSMRGNHPGELFF. CDR3 bases: TGTGCCAGCAGTTCTATGAGGGGGAACCACCCCGGGGAGCTGTTTTTT.

This clone appeared once. The J gene is TRBJ1-1, the V gene TRBV9, with TRBD1 as a possible D gene (5 bases). CDR1 and CDR2 (germline): SGDLS, YYNGEE. This CDR3 is 15 amino acids long. V was clipped by 4 bases and J by 5 bases, with 18 bases between them. The CDR3 DNA sequence: TGTGCCAGCAGCTCAGACTGGGGCAGCGTTACTGAAGCTTTCTTT. Its translation: CASSSDWGSVTEAFF.

As DNA, the CDR3 is TGCAGCGTTGATAAGGGTCAGGGGGCGCGAATTACTGAAGCTTTCTTT. Protein: CSVDKGQGARITEAFF. This chain uses TRBV29-1 with TRBJ1-1, with 8 bases lining up with TRBD1. This CDR3 is built from 16 residues. Germline V gene data show CDR1 as SQVTM and CDR2 as ANQGSEA. V trimming: 3 bases; J trimming: 5 bases; junction bases outside the gene matches: 14. The full variable domain, its missing parts supplied by reference TRBV29-1 and TRBJ1-1, is SAVISQKPSRDICQRGTSLTIQCQVDSQVTMMFWYRQQPGQSLTLIATANQGSEATYESGFVIDKFPISRPNLTFSTLTVSNMSPEDSSIYLCSVDKGQGARITEAFFGQGTRLTVV.

The CDR3 region is CASSMVRNTEAFF. The CDR3 DNA reads as TGTGCCAGTAGTATGGTGCGCAACACTGAAGCTTTCTTT. The chain combines TRBV19 with TRBJ1-1; D uncertain. The CDR3 totals 13 residues. Germline assignment: CDR1 LNHDA and CDR2 SQIVND (reference sequence). Deletions cut 3 bases from V and 2 bases from J, with 7 bases between.

The V call is TRBV27, the J call TRBJ2-3; a weak D match, TRBD2 (6 bases). The germline V gene encodes CDR1 MNHEY and CDR2 SMNVEV (reference sequence). Trimming pared 0 bases from V and 7 bases from J, leaving 26 bases between. The CDR3 consists of 19 residues. The CDR3 nucleotides read TGTGCCAGCAGTTTATCTATCGGGAGCGCCGCCATGATCGGGAATACGCAGTATTTT. The encoded protein is CASSLSIGSAAMIGNTQYF.

This chain links TRBV2 with TRBJ2-3, with D perhaps TRBD1 (6 bases). The V gene's germline CDR1 is SNHLY and CDR2 FYNNEI. This CDR3 region has 15 residues. V was cut by 10 bases and J by 0 bases, with 17 bases left in between. The CDR3: CATIGGPTSTDTQYF. For the CDR3, the DNA is TGTGCCACAATAGGGGGACCCACTAGCACAGATACGCAGTATTTT.

The chain recombines TRBV28 with TRBJ2-5, with D tentatively TRBD2 (5 bases). Near its end, the DNA agrees better with TRBJ2-7, so the J call may be wrong. CDR3 length equals 19 residues. CDR1 and CDR2 from the germline V gene are MDHEN and SYDVKM. The CDR3 nucleotides are TGTGCCAGCAGTTCTCCGAACAGCGGCCTACTAGGGAGTTACTACGAGCAGTACTTC. The encoded protein is CASSSPNSGLLGSYYEQYF.

The J gene is TRBJ2-1, the V gene TRBV5-6; 7 bases map to TRBD2. Trimming cost V 2 bases and J 9 bases; bases outside gene matches: 8. Germline-derived CDR1 and CDR2 are SGHDT and YYEEEE. This CDR3 comprises 14 residues. As DNA, the CDR3 is TGTGCCAGCAGCTTATTACTAGCGACCAGTGAGCAGTTCTTC. This gives the protein CASSLLLATSEQFF.

The chain has TRBV29-1 and TRBJ2-2; TRBD1 agrees at 11 bases. The trim removed 7 bases at V and 6 bases at J, leaving 4 bases unmatched. The germline gives CDR1 SQVTM, CDR2 ANQGSEA. CDR3 length: 13 amino acids. CDR3 nucleotide sequence: TGCAGCGCCGGGACAGGGGGATCCGGGGAGCTGTTTTTT. Its translation: CSAGTGGSGELFF.

The chain recombines TRBV7-2 with TRBJ1-2; D might be TRBD1 (5 bases). This CDR3 region has 14 residues. The germline V gene encodes CDR1 SGHTA and CDR2 FQGNSA. The V end was cut by 6 bases, the J end by 4 bases, with 15 bases between. Here the CDR3 reads CASRRDTGVYGYTF. The DNA for the CDR3 is TGTGCCAGCAGACGCGACACAGGAGTCTATGGCTACACCTTC.

The chain recombines TRBV13 with TRBJ2-7; 7 bases are shared with TRBD1. The length of the CDR3 is 15 residues. Germline loops: CDR1 PRHDT, CDR2 FYEKMQ (reference sequence). Unmatched junction bases numbered 6, after V lost 4 bases and J lost 0 bases. The CDR3 sequence is CASSSPTGYSYEQYF. CDR3 nucleotides: TGTGCCAGCAGCTCCCCGACAGGGTACTCCTACGAGCAGTACTTC.